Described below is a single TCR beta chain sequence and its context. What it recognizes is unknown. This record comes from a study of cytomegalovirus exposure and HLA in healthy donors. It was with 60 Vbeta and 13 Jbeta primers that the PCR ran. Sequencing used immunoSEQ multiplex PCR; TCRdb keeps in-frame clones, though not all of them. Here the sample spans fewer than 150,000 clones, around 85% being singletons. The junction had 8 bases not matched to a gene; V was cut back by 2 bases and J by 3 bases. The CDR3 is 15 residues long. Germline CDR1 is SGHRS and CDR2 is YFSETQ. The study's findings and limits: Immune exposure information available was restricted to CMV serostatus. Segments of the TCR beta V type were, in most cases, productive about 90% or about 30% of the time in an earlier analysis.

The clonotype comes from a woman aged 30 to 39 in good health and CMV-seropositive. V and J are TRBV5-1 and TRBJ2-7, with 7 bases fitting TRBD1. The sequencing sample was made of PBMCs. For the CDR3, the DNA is TGCGCCAGCAGCTTAACAGGGGATATGAACTACGAGCAGTACTTC. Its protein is CASSLTGDMNYEQYF.